Listed here is a single T cell receptor (beta chain). Germline V CDR1 and CDR2: ENHRY, SYGVKD. CDR3 size: 14 residues. The V gene end was trimmed by 5 bases and the J gene end by 2 bases; junction bases not matched to a gene: 3. The authors' processing: For the immunoSEQ data, sequences were junction-only without quality scores, so filtering differed. Generated by immunoSEQ multiplex PCR, the TCRdb table keeps only in-frame clones and is missing some. V, J and clone size are taken as reported in that table, and D and trimming were inferred from the DNA itself. The table shows some 2,100,000 clones, with around 95% occurring only once. The sample belongs to a study of shared clonotypes between healthy human individuals.

The sequencing input was naive CD4+ T cells sorted from blood. Stated subset: CD45RA+ positively selected. The TCR sequence derives from a man aged 18 to 29 in good health. The chain links TRBV10-3 to TRBJ2-7, with TRBD2 identical over 10 bases. The chain's CDR3 is CAISRTSGTYEQYF. DNA of the CDR3: TGTGCCATCAGTAGGACTAGCGGAACCTACGAGCAGTACTTC.